This T cell receptor (beta chain) was identified in a study of OX40 agonist ivuxolimab in advanced cancers. At the level of the study: Intravenous ivuxolimab at 0.01 to 10 mg/kg was given to patients every 2 weeks.

CDR1 and CDR2 (germline): MDHEN, SYDVKM. The CDR3 has 15 residues. V shed 6 bases and J 0 bases; nucleotides not matched to a gene: 5. The study sampled blood at baseline, cycle 4 day 1, and cycle 7 day 1. Profiling relied on immunoSEQ multiplex PCR, and the TCRdb table lists in-frame clones only, not all of them. Of approximately 50,000 clones in the sample, 84% were seen once. Overall study findings and caveats: Individuals who were partial responders at 0.1-3.0 mg/kg had clonal expansion that ranked among the lowest. Nonresponders included some who also had low normalized T-cell clonal expansion.

A remark on this clone: The antigen remains unidentified.

Here the sequenced sample was CD4+ or CD8+ T cells sorted from blood, taken in a trial of the OX40 agonist ivuxolimab. This sequence joins TRBV28 and TRBJ2-7; TRBD2 agrees at 10 bases. The origin of this receptor is an adult with an advanced solid tumor such as melanoma, head and neck, liver or kidney cancer. The CDR3 DNA reads as TGTGCCAGCAGCCAGGGACTAGCGAACTCCTACGAGCAGTACTTC. It is translated as CASSQGLANSYEQYF.